One and the same sample provided the 23 T cell receptor beta chains below, sequenced in a study of blood T cell repertoires in COVID-19. Sequenced by immunoSEQ multiplex PCR; TCRdb stores in-frame clones only, minus some. The data contain more than 95,000 clones, 81% of them singletons. The specimen sequenced was peripheral blood. All receptors derive from a man aged 25-45 years with COVID-19, enrolled during active disease.

The chain carries TRBV6-2 or TRBV6-3 and TRBJ1-1; the D gene is possibly TRBD1 (5 bases). The germline V gene has CDR1 MNHEY and CDR2 SVGEGT. This CDR3 is 14 amino acids long. The V gene lost 4 bases and the J gene lost 11 bases, with 20 bases spanning the gap. CDR3 in amino acids: CASSSPGQGSRAFF. Here the CDR3 DNA reads TGTGCCAGCAGTTCTCCAGGGCAGGGTTCGAGGGCTTTCTTT.

The chain is built from TRBV24-1 and TRBJ2-1, with a possible D match to TRBD2 (5 bases). Germline loops: CDR1 KGHDR, CDR2 SFDVKD. V lost 3 bases and J lost 0, with 17 bases in between. This CDR3 comprises 18 residues. Written as DNA, the CDR3 is TGTGCCACCAGTGATGTCCCTCACAGCGGTAGCTCCTACAATGAGCAGTTCTTC. Translating it yields CATSDVPHSGSSYNEQFF.

This clone was detected only a few times. This chain uses TRBV24-1 with TRBJ1-3; D is unclear. V lost 3 bases and J 2 bases, leaving 7 bases between the germline ends. There are 14 residues in the CDR3. Germline V gene lookup returns CDR1 KGHDR and CDR2 SFDVKD. The CDR3 sequence: CATSDPVTGNTIYF. The DNA of the CDR3 is TGTGCCACCAGTGATCCAGTGACTGGAAACACCATATATTTT.

The genes are TRBV20-1 and TRBJ2-7; no firm D call. The CDR3 consists of 11 residues. V lost 5 bases to trimming and J lost 5 bases, with 10 bases between them. CDR1 DFQATT and CDR2 SNEGSKA come from the germline V gene (reference sequence). The CDR3 region is CSAERSHEQYF. The CDR3 nucleotides are TGCAGTGCTGAGAGATCCCACGAGCAGTACTTC.

This chain links TRBV28 with TRBJ2-5; possible D gene TRBD1, 6 bases. This CDR3 contains 16 residues. The germline V gene has CDR1 MDHEN and CDR2 SYDVKM. V shed 5 bases and J shed 0 bases, with 16 bases lying between them. In DNA form, the CDR3 reads TGTGCCAGCAGTCCCTGGGACACAAAAAACCAAGAGACCCAGTACTTC. This codes for CASSPWDTKNQETQYF.

DNA for the CDR3: TGTGCCAGCAGCCCCGAAGCCCTCTATGGCTACACCTTC. Amino acid sequence: CASSPEALYGYTF. The rearrangement joins TRBV6-6 to TRBJ1-2; D not certain. The CDR3 spans 13 residues. The V gene's germline CDR1 is MNHNY and CDR2 SVGAGI (reference sequence). V was shortened by 6 bases and J by 4 bases, with 12 bases between the two germline ends.

This clone has more than one count but fewer than ten. The chain recombines TRBV9 with TRBJ2-7; D remains ambiguous. Trimming pared 0 bases from V and 4 bases from J, leaving 14 bases between. The germline V gene encodes CDR1 SGDLS and CDR2 YYNGEE. The CDR3 has 15 residues. The CDR3 sequence: CASSVEWQPGYEQYF. The DNA for the CDR3 is TGTGCCAGCAGCGTAGAGTGGCAGCCGGGTTACGAGCAGTACTTC.

This clone was found a few times. The chain links TRBV28 to TRBJ2-2; possible D gene TRBD2, 6 bases. Between the trimmed V and J ends, which lost 8 bases and 6 bases, there was a span of 19 bases. Germline loops: CDR1 MDHEN, CDR2 SYDVKM. The CDR3 has 15 amino acids. In DNA, the CDR3 is TGTGCCAGCTGGTCCGGGGGAGTGGGGGCCGGGGAGCTGTTTTTT. Translated: CASWSGGVGAGELFF.

The rearrangement joins TRBV28 to TRBJ1-5; D might be TRBD1 (5 bases). V was clipped by 5 bases and J by 2 bases, with 13 bases between them. The CDR3 has 15 amino acids. Per the germline V gene, CDR1 is MDHEN and CDR2 is SYDVKM. The CDR3 nucleotides read TGTGCCAGCAGTAACACCCTGACAGGCAATCAGCCCCAGCATTTT. It translates to CASSNTLTGNQPQHF.

The gene calls are TRBV20-1 and TRBJ2-7, with 8 bases identical to TRBD1. CDR1 is DFQATT, CDR2 SNEGSKA, per germline (reference sequence). J was trimmed by 3 bases and V by 3 bases; bases with no gene match: 22. The CDR3 spans 19 residues. CDR3 nucleotide sequence: TGCAGTGCTAGTGCTCCGGGAGACAGGGGAGTAGGAGGGATCTACGAGCAGTACTTC. It yields the protein CSASAPGDRGVGGIYEQYF.

This chain joins TRBV4-1 and TRBJ2-3; D possibly corresponds to TRBD2 (5 bases). Trimming took off 1 base at V and 2 bases at J, with 16 bases between the two ends. CDR3 length: 17 residues. Germline lookup yields CDR1 MGHRA and CDR2 YSYEKL. The CDR3 nucleotides are TGCGCCAGCAGCCAAGTAGAAGCGGCAATCCCCACAGATACGCAGTATTTT. Encoded protein: CASSQVEAAIPTDTQYF.

The rearrangement joins TRBV4-2 to TRBJ1-2; D may be TRBD1 (6 bases). With 4 bases removed from V and 6 bases from J, the gap between germline ends came to 18 bases. The CDR3 sequence is 15 residues long. Germline V gene lookup returns CDR1 LGHNA and CDR2 YNFKEQ. CDR3 region: CASSLQPREGDGYTF. CDR3 DNA sequence: TGTGCCAGCAGCCTCCAACCCAGGGAGGGGGATGGCTACACCTTC.

The chain links TRBV19 to TRBJ1-2, with D tentatively TRBD1 (5 bases). The CDR3 has 13 amino acids. Per the germline V gene, CDR1 is LNHDA and CDR2 is SQIVND (reference sequence). V lost 7 bases, J lost 8 bases, and 17 bases lay in between. The DNA for the CDR3 is TGTGCCAGTACCACCGCCGCAAGGGGAGGCTACACCTTC. The encoded protein is CASTTAARGGYTF.

This sequence joins TRBV2 and TRBJ1-4; the match to TRBD1 covers 7 bases. Germline assignment: CDR1 SNHLY and CDR2 FYNNEI. Germline trimming cut 7 bases from V and 0 bases from J; bases unmatched to any gene: 5. This CDR3 comprises 15 residues. The CDR3 protein is CASTGQTATNEKLFF. CDR3 DNA: TGTGCCAGCACGGGACAGACAGCAACTAATGAAAAACTGTTTTTT.

The chain links TRBV6-4 to TRBJ2-1; 9 nucleotides match TRBD2. The CDR3 covers 15 residues. Germline V lookup: CDR1 MRHNA, CDR2 SNTAGT. V was clipped by 3 bases and J by 6 bases; unmatched bases: 6. The CDR3 sequence: CASSEGTSRFNEQFF. The CDR3 DNA reads as TGTGCCAGCAGTGAAGGGACTAGCAGATTCAATGAGCAGTTCTTC.

The chain couples TRBV28 to TRBJ1-5, with D tentatively TRBD1 (6 bases). The CDR3 is 14 amino acids. From germline, CDR1 is MDHEN and CDR2 SYDVKM. Trimming pared 7 bases from V and 3 bases from J, leaving 13 bases between. The CDR3 sequence is CASIQGGDNQPQHF. The CDR3 DNA reads TGTGCCAGCATACAGGGAGGGGACAATCAGCCCCAGCATTTT.

The chain links TRBV15 to TRBJ2-1; maybe TRBD1 (5 bases). CDR1 and CDR2 from the germline V gene are LNHNV and YYDKDF (reference sequence). V was shortened by 0 bases and J by 0 bases, with 12 bases between the two germline ends. This CDR3 comprises 17 residues. In DNA form, the CDR3 reads TGTGCCACCAGCAGAGATCGTGGGGCCCTCTCCTACAATGAGCAGTTCTTC. Protein product: CATSRDRGALSYNEQFF.

This chain links TRBV3-1 (or the pseudogene TRBV3-2) with TRBJ1-3, with 8 bases aligning to TRBD1. The CDR3 has 15 residues. Germline assignment: CDR1 LGHDT and CDR2 YNNKEL (reference sequence). V dropped 6 bases and J dropped 7; count of bases not matched to a gene: 11. In DNA, the CDR3 is TGTGCCAGCAGTGTCGGACAGGGTGATGTCAACACCATATATTTT. Protein product: CASSVGQGDVNTIYF.

This clone came up once. V is TRBV4-1 and J is TRBJ2-3, with TRBD1 matching 8 bases. The CDR3 runs 14 residues. Germline-derived CDR1 and CDR2 are MGHRA and YSYEKL. The trim removed 4 bases at V and 2 bases at J, leaving 2 bases unmatched. CDR3: CASSRTGTTDTQYF. The CDR3 nucleotides are TGCGCCAGCAGCCGGACAGGGACCACAGATACGCAGTATTTT.

The chain has TRBV21-1 and TRBJ2-7; the table names TRBD2, a call not compared with the DNA. TRBV21-1 corresponds to a pseudogene. The CDR3 contains 15 residues. The CDR3 coding sequence is TGTGCCAGCAGCCCCTCTAGCGGGAGGGCCTACGAGCAGTACTTC. Protein: CASSPSSGRAYEQYF.

The chain carries TRBV6-5 and TRBJ2-7; the D is unclear. This CDR3 spans 16 amino acids. V was shortened by 1 base and J by 0 bases, with 13 bases between the two germline ends. Germline loops: CDR1 MNHEY, CDR2 SVGAGI. The CDR3 region has the DNA TGTGCCAGCAGTTACTTGGGTGCAGGCCGCTCCTACGAGCAGTACTTC. This encodes CASSYLGAGRSYEQYF.

The rearrangement links TRBV7-9 to TRBJ2-7; 9 bases are a match to TRBD2. The CDR3 covers 13 residues. V gave up 5 bases and J gave up 7 bases; unmatched junction bases: 6. Germline V CDR1 and CDR2: SEHNR, FQNEAQ (reference sequence). The CDR3 DNA reads TGTGCCAGCAGCCCGACCCTAGCGGGGGAGCAGTACTTC. Residues: CASSPTLAGEQYF.

V and J are TRBV3-1 (or the pseudogene TRBV3-2) and TRBJ2-5; 7 nucleotides align to TRBD2. Germline V gene sequence: CDR1 LGHDT, CDR2 YNNKEL (reference sequence). CDR3 length: 19 residues. V lost 6 bases and J lost 7; bases outside the gene matches: 26. The CDR3 nucleotides read TGTGCCAGCAGTATCACTCAAGGGGTGGCCGAACCCCCGGGGGGGACCCAGTACTTC. It encodes CASSITQGVAEPPGGTQYF.